This T cell receptor beta chain derives from a study of T cells in Graves' hyperthyroidism and ophthalmopathy. RNA transcripts yielded amplified TCR beta CDR3 regions. HTBI primers were employed in a first-round RT-PCR of the TCR CDR3. TCRdb processed the multiplex PCR reads anew with MiXCR; each CDR3 protein has one entry. Here the sample spans hundreds of thousands of distinct CDR3 sequences, 14% being singletons. This clonotype was counted only a few times. The germline CDR1 and CDR2 sequences are DFQATT and SNEGSKA (reference sequence). Trimming shortened V by 3 bases and J by 0 bases, and 26 bases separated the two germline ends. The CDR3 totals 20 residues.

This chain connects TRBV20-1 to TRBJ1-4; possibly TRBD1 for D (6 bases). The TCR sequence derives from a woman between 18 and 29 years old with Graves' hyperthyroidism. Specimen: blood. As DNA, the CDR3 is TGCAGTGCTAGGTCCAGGGGTTTAGTACCGCGGCTCTCAACTAATGAAAAACTGTTTTTT. Its protein product is CSARSRGLVPRLSTNEKLFF.